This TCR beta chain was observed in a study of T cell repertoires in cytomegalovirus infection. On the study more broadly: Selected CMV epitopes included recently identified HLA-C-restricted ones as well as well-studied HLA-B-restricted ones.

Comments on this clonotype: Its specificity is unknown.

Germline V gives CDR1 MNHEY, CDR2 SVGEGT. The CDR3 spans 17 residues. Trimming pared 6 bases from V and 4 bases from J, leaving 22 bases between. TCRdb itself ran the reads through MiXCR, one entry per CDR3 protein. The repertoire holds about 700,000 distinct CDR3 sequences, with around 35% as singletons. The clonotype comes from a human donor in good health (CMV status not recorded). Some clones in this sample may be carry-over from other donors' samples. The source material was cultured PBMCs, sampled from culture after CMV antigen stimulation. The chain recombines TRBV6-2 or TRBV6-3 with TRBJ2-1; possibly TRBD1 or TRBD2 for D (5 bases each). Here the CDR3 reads CASSSRSGTRNYNEQFF. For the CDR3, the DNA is TGTGCCAGCAGCTCGCGATCGGGGACGAGGAATTACAATGAGCAGTTCTTC.